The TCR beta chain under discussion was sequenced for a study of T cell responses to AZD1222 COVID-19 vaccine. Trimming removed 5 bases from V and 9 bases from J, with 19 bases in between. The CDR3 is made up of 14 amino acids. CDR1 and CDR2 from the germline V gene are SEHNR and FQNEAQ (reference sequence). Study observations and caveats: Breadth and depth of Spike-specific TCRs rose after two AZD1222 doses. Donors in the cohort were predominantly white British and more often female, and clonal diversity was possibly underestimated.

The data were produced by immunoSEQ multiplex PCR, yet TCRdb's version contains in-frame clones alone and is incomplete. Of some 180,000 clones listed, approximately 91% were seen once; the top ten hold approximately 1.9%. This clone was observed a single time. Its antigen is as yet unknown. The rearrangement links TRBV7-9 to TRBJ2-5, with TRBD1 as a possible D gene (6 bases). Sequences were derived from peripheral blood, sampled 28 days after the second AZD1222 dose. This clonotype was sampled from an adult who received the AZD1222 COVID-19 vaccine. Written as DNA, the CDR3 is TGTGCCAGCAGCCTAGGGACACCCACCGGGGCCCAGTACTTC. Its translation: CASSLGTPTGAQYF.